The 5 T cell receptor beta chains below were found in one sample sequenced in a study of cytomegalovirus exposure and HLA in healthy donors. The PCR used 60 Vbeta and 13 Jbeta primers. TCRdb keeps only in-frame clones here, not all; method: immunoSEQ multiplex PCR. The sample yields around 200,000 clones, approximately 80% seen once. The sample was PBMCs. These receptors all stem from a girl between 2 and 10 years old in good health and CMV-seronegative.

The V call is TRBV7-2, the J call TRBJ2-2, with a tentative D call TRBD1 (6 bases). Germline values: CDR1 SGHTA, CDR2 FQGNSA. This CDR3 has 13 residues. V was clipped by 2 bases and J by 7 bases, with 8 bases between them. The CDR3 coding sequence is TGTGCCAGCAGCTTATTACAGGGCGGGGAGCTGTTTTTT. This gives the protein CASSLLQGGELFF.

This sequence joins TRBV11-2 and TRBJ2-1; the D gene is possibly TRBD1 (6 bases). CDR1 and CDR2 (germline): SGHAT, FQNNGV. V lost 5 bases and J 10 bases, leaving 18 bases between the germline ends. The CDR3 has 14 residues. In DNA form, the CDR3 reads TGTGCCAGCAGCATTACAGGGAATTCGGGGGAGCAGTTCTTC. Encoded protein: CASSITGNSGEQFF.

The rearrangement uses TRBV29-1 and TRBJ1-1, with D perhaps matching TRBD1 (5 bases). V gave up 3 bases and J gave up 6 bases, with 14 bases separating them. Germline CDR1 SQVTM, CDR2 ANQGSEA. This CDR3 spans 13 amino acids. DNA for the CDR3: TGCAGCGTTGAGGGGCTCCCATCCCCTGAAGCTTTCTTT. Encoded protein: CSVEGLPSPEAFF.

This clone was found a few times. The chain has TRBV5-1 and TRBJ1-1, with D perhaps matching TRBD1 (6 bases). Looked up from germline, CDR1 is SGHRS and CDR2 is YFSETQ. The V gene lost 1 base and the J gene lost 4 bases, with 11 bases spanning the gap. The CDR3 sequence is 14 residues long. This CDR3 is CASSLTGFGTEAFF. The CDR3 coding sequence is TGCGCCAGCAGCTTGACAGGGTTCGGCACTGAAGCTTTCTTT.

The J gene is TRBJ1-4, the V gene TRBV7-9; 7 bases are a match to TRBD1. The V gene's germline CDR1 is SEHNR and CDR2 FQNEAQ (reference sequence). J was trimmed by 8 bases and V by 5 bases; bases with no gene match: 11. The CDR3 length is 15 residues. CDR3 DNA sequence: TGTGCCAGCAGCCTTGACAGGGTACGAGTCGAAAAACTGTTTTTT. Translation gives CASSLDRVRVEKLFF. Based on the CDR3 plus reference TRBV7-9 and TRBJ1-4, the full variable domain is DTGVSQNPRHKITKRGQNVTFRCDPISEHNRLYWYRQTLGQGPEFLTYFQNEAQLEKSRLLSDRFSAERPKGSFSTLEIQRTEQGDSAMYLCASSLDRVRVEKLFFGSGTQLSVL.